These 12 T cell receptor beta chains were sequenced from one sample in a study of cytomegalovirus exposure and HLA in healthy donors. Primers: 60 Vbeta forward and 13 Jbeta reverse. Clones were read by immunoSEQ multiplex PCR, and TCRdb kept only the in-frame ones, dropping some. This sample has about 220,000 clones; approximately 82% occur once, and the top ten carry roughly 0.62%. The sample was PBMCs. The source of these receptors is a man in his late teens or twenties in good health and CMV-seronegative.

This clone was recorded only once. The chain employs TRBV27 and TRBJ1-1, with D perhaps TRBD1 (5 bases). The germline V gene encodes CDR1 MNHEY and CDR2 SMNVEV (reference sequence). The CDR3 extends over 17 amino acids. V was clipped by 5 bases and J by 0 bases, with 19 bases between them. The CDR3 loop is CASSPPGPGGMNTEAFF. In DNA form, the CDR3 reads TGTGCCAGCAGTCCGCCCGGGCCCGGGGGGATGAACACTGAAGCTTTCTTT.

This chain joins TRBV5-4 and TRBJ2-5; D is perhaps TRBD2 (6 bases). The V gene's germline CDR1 is SGHNT and CDR2 YYREEE (reference sequence). The CDR3 consists of 18 residues. Deletions cut 1 base from V and 2 bases from J, with 21 bases between. The CDR3 reads CASSLSGVGPPGQETQYF. CDR3 DNA: TGTGCCAGCAGCTTGTCGGGGGTAGGGCCACCAGGACAAGAGACCCAGTACTTC.

This clone was picked up one time. V and J are TRBV5-1 and TRBJ2-1, with D possibly being TRBD2 (6 bases). The CDR3 consists of 14 residues. Trimming removed 4 bases at V and 6 bases at J, with 14 bases between. Germline V lookup: CDR1 SGHRS, CDR2 YFSETQ. CDR3 loop: CASSRGLSVNEQFF. CDR3 sequence (DNA): TGCGCCAGCAGCCGAGGACTATCCGTCAATGAGCAGTTCTTC.

This sequence joins TRBV5-1 and TRBJ2-2; a possible D gene is TRBD1 (5 bases). V lost 5 bases and J lost 1, with 12 bases in between. This CDR3 is 15 amino acids long. Germline lookup yields CDR1 SGHRS and CDR2 YFSETQ. CDR3 region: CASSAGAVNTGELFF. The DNA of the CDR3 is TGCGCCAGCAGTGCTGGGGCGGTGAACACCGGGGAGCTGTTTTTT.

This clone was observed a handful of times. The rearrangement links TRBV19 to TRBJ2-1; 12 nucleotides agree with TRBD2. Trimming cost V 4 bases and J 0 bases; bases outside gene matches: 10. The CDR3 spans 19 residues. Germline lookup yields CDR1 LNHDA and CDR2 SQIVND (reference sequence). The CDR3, as DNA: TGTGCCAGTAGTAGGACTAGCGGGGTGGGGGGAAGCTCCTACAATGAGCAGTTCTTC. Translated, it gives CASSRTSGVGGSSYNEQFF.

This chain connects TRBV15 to TRBJ2-1; D ambiguous. This CDR3 spans 13 amino acids. Germline CDR1 and CDR2: LNHNV and YYDKDF (reference sequence). Trimming took off 4 bases at V and 8 bases at J, with 12 bases between the two ends. For the CDR3, the DNA is TGTGCCACCAGCATTACAGTAGGCCATGAGCAGTTCTTC. Its protein product is CATSITVGHEQFF. Complete variable domain (other parts from reference TRBV15 and TRBJ2-1): DAMVIQNPRYQVTQFGKPVTLSCSQTLNHNVMYWYQQKSSQAPKLLFHYYDKDFNNEADTPDNFQSRRPNTSFCFLDIRSPGLGDTAMYLCATSITVGHEQFFGPGTRLTVL.

This chain uses TRBV7-6 with TRBJ1-6; D remains unclear. V was trimmed by 8 bases and J by 5 bases, leaving 16 bases between them. Germline V gene sequence: CDR1 SGHVS, CDR2 FNYEAQ. This CDR3 has 15 amino acids. CDR3 nucleotides: TGTGCCAGCTCAATTTCCCGGGAGAATAATTCACCCCTCCACTTT. This gives the protein CASSISRENNSPLHF.

The J gene is TRBJ1-2, the V gene TRBV7-9, with 12 bases matching TRBD1. This CDR3 comprises 17 residues. Germline values: CDR1 SEHNR, CDR2 FQNEAQ (reference sequence). V was clipped by 1 base and J by 3 bases; unmatched bases: 6. CDR3 protein: CASSLEGTGGADYGYTF. The CDR3 coding sequence is TGTGCCAGCAGCTTAGAAGGGACAGGGGGCGCTGACTATGGCTACACCTTC. Complete variable domain (other parts from reference TRBV7-9 and TRBJ1-2): DTGVSQNPRHKITKRGQNVTFRCDPISEHNRLYWYRQTLGQGPEFLTYFQNEAQLEKSRLLSDRFSAERPKGSFSTLEIQRTEQGDSAMYLCASSLEGTGGADYGYTFGSGTRLTVV.

The rearrangement uses TRBV5-1 and TRBJ2-3; TRBD1 is a possible D gene (5 bases). Trimming removed 4 bases from V and 4 bases from J, with 10 bases in between. The V gene's germline CDR1 is SGHRS and CDR2 YFSETQ. The CDR3 extends over 13 amino acids. This chain's CDR3 is CASSLGHPDTQYF. CDR3 DNA sequence: TGCGCCAGCAGCCTGGGGCATCCAGATACGCAGTATTTT.

A few counts support this clone. The rearrangement joins TRBV18 to TRBJ2-1; 10 positions match TRBD1. The germline V gene has CDR1 KGHSH and CDR2 LQKENI. The CDR3 is 17 residues long. J gave up 5 bases and V 4 bases, and 11 bases lay outside the gene matches. The CDR3, as DNA: TGTGCCAGCTCACGGCAGCAGGCCGGGACAGGGGACAATGAGCAGTTCTTC. Amino acids: CASSRQQAGTGDNEQFF.

The chain couples TRBV27 to TRBJ2-7; the match to TRBD1 covers 7 bases. Germline V gene lookup returns CDR1 MNHEY and CDR2 SMNVEV (reference sequence). This CDR3 has 15 amino acids. The ends lost 2 bases at V and 4 bases at J; junction bases unmatched: 8. CDR3 in DNA: TGTGCCAGCAGTTTACGAGACAGGGTCGGGTACGAGCAGTACTTC. It encodes CASSLRDRVGYEQYF.

The CDR3 region is CASSLHRNTGELFF. The CDR3 nucleotides read TGTGCCAGCAGCTTACATAGAAATACCGGGGAGCTGTTTTTT. This chain uses TRBV7-3 with TRBJ2-2; unclear D gene. The V and J ends lost 2 bases and 5 bases respectively, with 9 bases between them. Germline CDR1 reads SGHTA; CDR2 reads FQGTGA. This CDR3 region has 14 residues.